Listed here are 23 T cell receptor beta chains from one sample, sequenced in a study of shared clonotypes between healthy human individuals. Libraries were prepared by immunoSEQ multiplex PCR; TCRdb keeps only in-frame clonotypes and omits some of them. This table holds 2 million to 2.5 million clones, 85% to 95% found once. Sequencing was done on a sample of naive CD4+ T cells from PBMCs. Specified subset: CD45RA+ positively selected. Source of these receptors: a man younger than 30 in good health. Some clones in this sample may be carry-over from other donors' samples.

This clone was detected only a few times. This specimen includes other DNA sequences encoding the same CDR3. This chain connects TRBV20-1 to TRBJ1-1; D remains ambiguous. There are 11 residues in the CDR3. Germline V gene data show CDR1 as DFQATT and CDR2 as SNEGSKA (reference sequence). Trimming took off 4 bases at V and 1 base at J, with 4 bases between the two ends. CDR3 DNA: TGCAGTGCTACCGGGAACACTGAAGCTTTCTTT. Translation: CSATGNTEAFF.

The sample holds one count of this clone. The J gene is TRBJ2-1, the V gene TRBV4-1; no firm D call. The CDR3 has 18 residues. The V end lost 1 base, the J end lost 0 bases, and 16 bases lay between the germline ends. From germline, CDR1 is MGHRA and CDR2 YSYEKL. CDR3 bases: TGCGCCAGCAGCCAAGGGCACATAGGTGTCAGCTCCTACAATGAGCAGTTCTTC. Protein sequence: CASSQGHIGVSSYNEQFF.

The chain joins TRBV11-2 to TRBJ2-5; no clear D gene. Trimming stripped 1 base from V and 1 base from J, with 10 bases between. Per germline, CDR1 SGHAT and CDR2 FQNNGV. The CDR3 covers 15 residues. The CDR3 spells CASSLVFGVQETQYF. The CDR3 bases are TGTGCCAGCAGCTTAGTTTTTGGGGTCCAAGAGACCCAGTACTTC. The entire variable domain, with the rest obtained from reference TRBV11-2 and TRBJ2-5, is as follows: EAGVAQSPRYKIIEKRQSVAFWCNPISGHATLYWYQQILGQGPKLLIQFQNNGVVDDSQLPKDRFSAERLKGVDSTLKIQPAKLEDSAVYLCASSLVFGVQETQYFGPGTRLLVL.

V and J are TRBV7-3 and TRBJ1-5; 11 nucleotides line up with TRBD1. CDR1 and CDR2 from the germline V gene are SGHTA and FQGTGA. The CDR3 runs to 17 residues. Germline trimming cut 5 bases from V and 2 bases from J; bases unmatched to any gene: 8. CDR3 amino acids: CASSAKGTGGGNQPQHF. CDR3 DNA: TGTGCCAGCAGCGCGAAGGGGACAGGGGGTGGCAATCAGCCCCAGCATTTT.

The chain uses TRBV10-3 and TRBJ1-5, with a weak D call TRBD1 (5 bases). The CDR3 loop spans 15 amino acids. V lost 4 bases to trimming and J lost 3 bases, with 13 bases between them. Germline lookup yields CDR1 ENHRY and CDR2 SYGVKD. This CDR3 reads CAISAGGVANQPQHF. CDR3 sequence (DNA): TGTGCCATCAGTGCCGGAGGGGTGGCCAATCAGCCCCAGCATTTT.

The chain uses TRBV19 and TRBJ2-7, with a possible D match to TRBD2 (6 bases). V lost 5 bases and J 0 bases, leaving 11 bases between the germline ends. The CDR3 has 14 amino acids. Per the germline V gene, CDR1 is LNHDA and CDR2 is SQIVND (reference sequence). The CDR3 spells CASSVAVSSYEQYF. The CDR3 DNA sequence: TGTGCCAGTAGTGTAGCGGTAAGCTCCTACGAGCAGTACTTC.

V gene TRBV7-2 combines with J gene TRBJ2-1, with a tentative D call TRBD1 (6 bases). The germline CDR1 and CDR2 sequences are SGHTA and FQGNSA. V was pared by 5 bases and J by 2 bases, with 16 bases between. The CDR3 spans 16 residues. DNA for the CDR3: TGTGCCAGCAGCGCCGCGTGGGGGCCCGCCTACAATGAGCAGTTCTTC. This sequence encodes CASSAAWGPAYNEQFF. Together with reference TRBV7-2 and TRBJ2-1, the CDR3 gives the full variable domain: GAGVSQSPSNKVTEKGKDVELRCDPISGHTALYWYRQSLGQGLEFLIYFQGNSAPDKSGLPSDRFSAERTGGSVSTLTIQRTQQEDSAVYLCASSAAWGPAYNEQFFGPGTRLTVL.

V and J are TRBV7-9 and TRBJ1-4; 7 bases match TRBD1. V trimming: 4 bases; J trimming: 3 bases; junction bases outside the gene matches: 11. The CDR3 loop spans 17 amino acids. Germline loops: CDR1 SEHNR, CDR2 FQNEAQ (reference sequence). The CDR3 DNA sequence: TGTGCCAGCAGCTCCAGCTGGGACAGATGGGCTAATGAAAAACTGTTTTTT. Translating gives CASSSSWDRWANEKLFF.

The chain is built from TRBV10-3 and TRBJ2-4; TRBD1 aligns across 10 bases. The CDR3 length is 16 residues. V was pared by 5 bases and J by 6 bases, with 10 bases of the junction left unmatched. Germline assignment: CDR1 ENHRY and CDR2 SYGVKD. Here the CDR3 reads CAISKDRGLWVNIQYF. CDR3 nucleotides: TGTGCCATCAGTAAAGACAGGGGGCTATGGGTAAACATTCAGTACTTC.

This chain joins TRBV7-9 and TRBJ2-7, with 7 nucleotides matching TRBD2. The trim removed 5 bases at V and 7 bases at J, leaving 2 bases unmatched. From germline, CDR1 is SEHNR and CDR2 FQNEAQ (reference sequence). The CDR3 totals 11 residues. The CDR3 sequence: CASSISGEQYF. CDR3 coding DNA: TGTGCCAGCAGCATTAGCGGGGAGCAGTACTTC.

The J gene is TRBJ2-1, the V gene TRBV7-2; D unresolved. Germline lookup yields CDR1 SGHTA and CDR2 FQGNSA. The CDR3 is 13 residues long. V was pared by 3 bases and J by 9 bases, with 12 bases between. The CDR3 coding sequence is TGTGCCAGCAGCTTCGCTAGTTTAGGTGAGCAGTTCTTC. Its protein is CASSFASLGEQFF.

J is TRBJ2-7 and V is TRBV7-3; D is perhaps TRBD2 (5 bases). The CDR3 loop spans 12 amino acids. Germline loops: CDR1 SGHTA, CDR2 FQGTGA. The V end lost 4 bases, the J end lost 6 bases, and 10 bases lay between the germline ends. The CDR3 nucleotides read TGTGCCAGCAGCTACGAGGGTTCCGAGCAGTACTTC. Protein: CASSYEGSEQYF.

The CDR3 here is CSVRSRVENTEAFF. CDR3 sequence (DNA): TGCAGCGTCCGAAGTAGGGTTGAGAACACTGAAGCTTTCTTT. The V gene is TRBV29-1, the J gene TRBJ1-1; no firm D call. This CDR3 is built from 14 residues. Deletions cut 6 bases from V and 1 base from J, with 15 bases between. Germline loops: CDR1 SQVTM, CDR2 ANQGSEA.

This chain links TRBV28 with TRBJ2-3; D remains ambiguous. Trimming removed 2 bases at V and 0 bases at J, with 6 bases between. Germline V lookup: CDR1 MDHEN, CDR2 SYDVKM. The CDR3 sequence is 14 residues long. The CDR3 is CASSLTYSTDTQYF. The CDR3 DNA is TGTGCCAGCAGTTTAACCTATAGCACAGATACGCAGTATTTT.

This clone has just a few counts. CDR3 in DNA: TGTGCCATTCAGGACAGGTGGGACACTGAAGCTTTCTTT. Protein sequence: CAIQDRWDTEAFF. The chain recombines TRBV10-3 with TRBJ1-1, with TRBD1 matching over 7 bases. The germline gives CDR1 ENHRY, CDR2 SYGVKD. The V segment lost 9 bases and the J segment 3 bases; nucleotides outside the gene matches: 7. CDR3 length: 13 amino acids.

The CDR3 DNA sequence: TGTGCCAGCAGTTTTACCTCCCTGGGCTCCTACGAGCAGTACTTC. Amino acids: CASSFTSLGSYEQYF. The chain recombines TRBV28 with TRBJ2-7, with D hard to call. This CDR3 has 15 amino acids. CDR1 and CDR2 (germline): MDHEN, SYDVKM. V lost 3 bases and J 0 bases, leaving 12 bases between the germline ends.

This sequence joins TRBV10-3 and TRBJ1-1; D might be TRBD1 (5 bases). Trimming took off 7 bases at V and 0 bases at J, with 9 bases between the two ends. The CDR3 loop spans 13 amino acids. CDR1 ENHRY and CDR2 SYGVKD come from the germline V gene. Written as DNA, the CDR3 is TGTGCCATCACTGGGGCTGTGAACACTGAAGCTTTCTTT. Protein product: CAITGAVNTEAFF.

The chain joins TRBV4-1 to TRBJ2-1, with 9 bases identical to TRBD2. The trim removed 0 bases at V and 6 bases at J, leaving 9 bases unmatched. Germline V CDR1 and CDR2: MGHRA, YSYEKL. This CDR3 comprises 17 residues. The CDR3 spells CASSQDPVLAGPNEQFF. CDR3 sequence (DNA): TGCGCCAGCAGCCAAGATCCAGTTCTAGCGGGACCCAATGAGCAGTTCTTC.

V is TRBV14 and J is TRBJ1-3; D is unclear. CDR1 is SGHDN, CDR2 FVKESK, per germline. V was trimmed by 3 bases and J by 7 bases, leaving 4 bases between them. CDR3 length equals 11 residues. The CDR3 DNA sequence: TGTGCCAGCAGCCATGCTAACACCATATATTTT. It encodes CASSHANTIYF. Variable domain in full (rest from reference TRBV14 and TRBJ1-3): EAGVTQFPSHSVIEKGQTVTLRCDPISGHDNLYWYRRVMGKEIKFLLHFVKESKQDESGMPNNRFLAERTGGTYSTLKVQPAELEDSGVYFCASSHANTIYFGEGSWLTVV.

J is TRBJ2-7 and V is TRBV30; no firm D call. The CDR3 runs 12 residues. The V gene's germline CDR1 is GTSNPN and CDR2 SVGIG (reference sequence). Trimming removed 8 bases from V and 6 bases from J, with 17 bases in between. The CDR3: CAEGPVVGEQYF. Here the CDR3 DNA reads TGTGCCGAAGGTCCCGTGGTAGGCGAGCAGTACTTC.

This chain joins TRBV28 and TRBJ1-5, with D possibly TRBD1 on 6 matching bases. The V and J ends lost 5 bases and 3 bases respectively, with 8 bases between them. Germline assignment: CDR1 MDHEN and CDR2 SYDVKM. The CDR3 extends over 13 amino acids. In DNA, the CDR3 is TGTGCCAGCAGTAACAGGGCCAATCAGCCCCAGCATTTT. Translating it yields CASSNRANQPQHF. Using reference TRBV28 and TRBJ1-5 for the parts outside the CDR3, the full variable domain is DVKVTQSSRYLVKRTGEKVFLECVQDMDHENMFWYRQDPGLGLRLIYFSYDVKMKEKGDIPEGYSVSREKKERFSLILESASTNQTSMYLCASSNRANQPQHFGDGTRLSIL.

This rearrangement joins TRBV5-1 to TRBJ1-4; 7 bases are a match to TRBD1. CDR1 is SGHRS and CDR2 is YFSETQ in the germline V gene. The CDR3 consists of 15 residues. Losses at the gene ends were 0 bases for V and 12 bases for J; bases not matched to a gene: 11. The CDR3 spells CASSLEGTDLGELFF. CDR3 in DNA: TGCGCCAGCAGCTTGGAGGGGACAGACCTCGGGGAACTGTTTTTT.

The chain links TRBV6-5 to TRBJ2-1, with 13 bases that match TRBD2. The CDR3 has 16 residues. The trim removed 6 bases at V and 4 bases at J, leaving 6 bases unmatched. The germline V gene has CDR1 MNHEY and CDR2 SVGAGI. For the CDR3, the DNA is TGTGCCAGCAGCTACCGGACTAGCGGGAGATACAATGAGCAGTTCTTC. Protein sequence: CASSYRTSGRYNEQFF.